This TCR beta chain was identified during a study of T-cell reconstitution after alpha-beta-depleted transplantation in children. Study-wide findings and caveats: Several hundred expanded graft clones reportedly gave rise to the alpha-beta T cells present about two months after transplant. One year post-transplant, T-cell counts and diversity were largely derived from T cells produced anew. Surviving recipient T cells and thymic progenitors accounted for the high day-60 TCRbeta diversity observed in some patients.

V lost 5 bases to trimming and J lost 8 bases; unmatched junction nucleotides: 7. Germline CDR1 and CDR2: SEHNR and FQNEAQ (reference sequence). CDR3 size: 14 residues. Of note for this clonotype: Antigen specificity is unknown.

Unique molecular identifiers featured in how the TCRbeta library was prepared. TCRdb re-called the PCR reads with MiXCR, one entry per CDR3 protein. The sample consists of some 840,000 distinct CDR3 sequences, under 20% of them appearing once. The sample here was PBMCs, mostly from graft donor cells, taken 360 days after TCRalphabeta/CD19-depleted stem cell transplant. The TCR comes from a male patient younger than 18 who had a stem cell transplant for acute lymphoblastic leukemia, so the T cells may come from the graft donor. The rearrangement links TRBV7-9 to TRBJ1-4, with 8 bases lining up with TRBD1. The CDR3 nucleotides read TGTGCCAGCAGCCAGGGGACAGGAAAAGAAAAACTGTTTTTT. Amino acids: CASSQGTGKEKLFF.